A selection of T cell receptor beta chains follows, all from one sample in a study of blood T cells in healthy people across ages. Each CDR3 protein is one row after TCRdb ran MiXCR on the 5' RACE reads. The sample has more than 900,000 distinct CDR3 sequences; around 29% are singletons. This sample was also put to use in a study of T cells of mothers and their children.

Sequenced material: blood. These receptor sequences come from a woman between 40 and 55 years old in good health. The CDR3 runs from the conserved cysteine through the conserved F or W.

CDR3aa	v_gene	len	j_gene
CASSQDRGTGYGYTF	TRBV4-3	15	TRBJ1-2
CASSRDFTDTQYF	TRBV7-2	13	TRBJ2-3
CASSYPGLIKSNEQFF	TRBV6-6	16	TRBJ2-1
CASDDRRSGANVLTF	TRBV6-1	15	TRBJ2-6
CASSLKGRDTGELFF	TRBV7-2	15	TRBJ2-2
CASSFPSGRVQETQYF	TRBV7-9	16	TRBJ2-5
CASSQGNTDREGEQYF	TRBV4-1	16	TRBJ2-7
CASRRTGIGEQYF	TRBV28	13	TRBJ2-7
CSASWTGPEDQPQHF	TRBV20-1	15	TRBJ1-5
CATRKQGRGHQPQHF	TRBV24-1	15	TRBJ1-5
CASSSRGAPYEQYF	TRBV27	14	TRBJ2-7
CASSNRESYEQYF	TRBV21-1	13	TRBJ2-7
CASSGTGTPYEQYF	TRBV12-3/TRBV12-4	14	TRBJ2-7
CASSPGQGTVKNQPQHF	TRBV11-3	17	TRBJ1-5
CASSQKGGWGEAFF	TRBV28	14	TRBJ1-1
CASSQSLAGASSYEQYF	TRBV3-1	17	TRBJ2-7
CASSMVAGVGETQYF	TRBV19	15	TRBJ2-5
CASSTRGVRSDGYTF	TRBV9	15	TRBJ1-2
CASSLSLGNCGYTF	TRBV12-3/TRBV12-4	14	TRBJ1-2
CSARIPYRGGNEQFF	TRBV20-1	15	TRBJ2-1
CASSATGQGAADTQYF	TRBV6-2/TRBV6-3	16	TRBJ2-3
CASRKTDRQNTEAFF	TRBV28	15	TRBJ1-1
CASSARTDTEAFF	TRBV5-6	13	TRBJ1-1
CASKWEPTPRVDGYTF	TRBV5-1	16	TRBJ1-2
CASSPGTGDKYAYEQYF	TRBV25-1	17	-
CASSFAPRGADNEQFF	TRBV11-2	16	TRBJ2-1